Below, 18 T cell receptor beta chains from the same sample are listed, as sequenced in a study of cytotoxic CD8 clonotypes in ibrutinib-treated CLL. Method: immunoSEQ multiplex PCR; TCRdb's copy keeps in-frame clones and lacks some. The profile shows some 76,000 clones, around 78% of them singletons. The sample in question was PBMCs, obtained after 24 months of ibrutinib treatment. Source of these receptors: a human donor with chronic lymphocytic leukemia.

The chain couples TRBV7-3 to TRBJ2-2; maybe TRBD2 (5 bases). The CDR3 extends over 11 amino acids. In germline, CDR1 is SGHTA, CDR2 FQGTGA. Trimming removed 8 bases at V and 5 bases at J, with 6 bases between. The CDR3 DNA reads as TGTGCCAGCGGGGAGACCGGGGAGCTGTTTTTT. Protein: CASGETGELFF.

The rearrangement uses TRBV6-1 and TRBJ2-1; no clear D. The germline CDR1 and CDR2 sequences are MNHNS and SASEGT. The V and J ends lost 2 bases and 8 bases respectively, with 7 bases between them. The CDR3 consists of 12 residues. CDR3 sequence: CASSELGYEQFF. CDR3 nucleotides: TGTGCCAGCAGTGAACTAGGCTATGAGCAGTTCTTC.

Only one count was recorded for this clone. The chain carries TRBV7-3 and TRBJ2-5; D is unclear. Germline V gene sequence: CDR1 SGHTA, CDR2 FQGTGA. This CDR3 is 13 amino acids long. Trimming removed 1 base from V and 5 bases from J, with 8 bases in between. CDR3 region: CASSLSGMETQYF. The CDR3 DNA is TGTGCCAGCAGCTTAAGTGGGATGGAGACCCAGTACTTC.

This rearrangement joins TRBV7-8 to TRBJ1-4; TRBD1 might be the D (5 bases). The ends were cut back, 1 base at V and 10 bases at J, with 10 bases in the middle. The CDR3 covers 13 residues. In germline, CDR1 is SGHVS, CDR2 FQNEAQ. The CDR3: CASSLVGAGKLFF. The CDR3, as DNA: TGTGCCAGCAGCTTAGTCGGGGCAGGAAAACTGTTTTTT.

The rearrangement links TRBV11-2 to TRBJ2-1; perhaps TRBD2 as D (7 bases). The CDR3 is 15 residues long. Germline assignment: CDR1 SGHAT and CDR2 FQNNGV. V was trimmed by 6 bases and J by 3 bases, leaving 15 bases between them. The CDR3 DNA reads as TGTGCCAGCAGGGGGAAGCGGGACAACTACAATGAGCAGTTCTTC. This encodes CASRGKRDNYNEQFF.

The chain uses TRBV7-3 and TRBJ2-3; D unclear. Deletions cut 3 bases from V and 2 bases from J, with 6 bases between. Germline-derived CDR1 and CDR2 are SGHTA and FQGTGA. This CDR3 has 13 amino acids. Written as DNA, the CDR3 is TGTGCCAGCAGCTTCTCTTACACAGATACGCAGTATTTT. It is translated as CASSFSYTDTQYF.

J is TRBJ1-2 and V is TRBV6-5; TRBD1 matches 8 bases. The CDR3 spans 11 residues. J gave up 14 bases and V 6 bases, and 8 bases lay outside the gene matches. The germline gives CDR1 MNHEY, CDR2 SVGAGI. The CDR3 DNA follows: TGTGCCAGCAGCCTCCAGGGGGCGCGGACCTTC. Translating gives CASSLQGARTF.

The chain recombines TRBV28 with TRBJ2-2; no clear D gene. The CDR3 has 12 amino acids. V lost 6 bases and J 5 bases, leaving 7 bases between the germline ends. Germline CDR1 and CDR2: MDHEN and SYDVKM. The CDR3 loop reads CASRQSTGELFF. For the CDR3, the DNA is TGTGCCAGCAGGCAGTCGACCGGGGAGCTGTTTTTT.

The rearrangement links TRBV2 to TRBJ1-5, with a tentative D call TRBD1 (5 bases). The V end was cut by 4 bases, the J end by 7 bases, with 11 bases between. The CDR3 runs 13 residues. Germline V gene lookup returns CDR1 SNHLY and CDR2 FYNNEI. The CDR3 bases are TGTGCCAGCAGTGCAGGGCTGGGGCAGCCCCAGCATTTT. This sequence encodes CASSAGLGQPQHF. Full variable domain (remainder filled in from reference TRBV2 and TRBJ1-5): EPEVTQTPSHQVTQMGQEVILRCVPISNHLYFYWYRQILGQKVEFLVSFYNNEISEKSEIFDDQFSVERPDGSNFTLKIRSTKLEDSAMYFCASSAGLGQPQHFGDGTRLSIL.

V is TRBV9 and J is TRBJ2-2, with 9 bases lining up with TRBD2. This CDR3 contains 16 residues. Germline CDR1 SGDLS, CDR2 YYNGEE. The V and J ends lost 4 bases and 2 bases, in that order; junction bases with no gene match: 6. The CDR3 reads CASSSPSGVNTGELFF. DNA for the CDR3: TGTGCCAGCAGCTCCCCTAGCGGGGTTAACACCGGGGAGCTGTTTTTT.

The chain combines TRBV9 with TRBJ2-1, with D hard to call. Trimming removed 3 bases at V and 4 bases at J, with 17 bases between. The CDR3 length is 16 residues. Germline V gene data show CDR1 as SGDLS and CDR2 as YYNGEE. The CDR3 protein is CASSASFSGSYNEQFF. DNA of the CDR3: TGTGCCAGCAGCGCTTCGTTCTCCGGGTCATACAATGAGCAGTTCTTC.

The V gene is TRBV28, the J gene TRBJ1-3; D uncertain. V shed 5 bases and J shed 3 bases, with 14 bases lying between them. The CDR3 is made up of 15 amino acids. Germline values: CDR1 MDHEN, CDR2 SYDVKM. The CDR3 DNA is TGTGCCAGCAGTCGCCCCCAGGACGTTGGAAACACCATATATTTT. This sequence encodes CASSRPQDVGNTIYF.

This rearrangement joins TRBV6-5 to TRBJ2-3; 11 bases line up with TRBD2. The trim removed 7 bases at V and 5 bases at J, leaving 8 bases unmatched. The germline V gene has CDR1 MNHEY and CDR2 SVGAGI. The CDR3 has 15 amino acids. CDR3 DNA: TGTGCCAGCACCCCACTAGCGGGAGTCTTAGATACGCAGTATTTT. Translating gives CASTPLAGVLDTQYF.

This clone occurred once. The chain is built from TRBV10-3 and TRBJ2-3; TRBD2 aligns across 8 bases. The V and J ends lost 3 bases and 2 bases, in that order; junction bases with no gene match: 16. CDR3 length: 19 amino acids. The germline CDR1 and CDR2 sequences are ENHRY and SYGVKD. CDR3 nucleotide sequence: TGTGCCATCAGTGACCCAACGCCGAAGCGGGAGCAACTCACAGATACGCAGTATTTT. It encodes CAISDPTPKREQLTDTQYF.

The chain has TRBV5-1 and TRBJ1-4; D ambiguous. In germline, CDR1 is SGHRS, CDR2 YFSETQ. The CDR3 consists of 13 residues. Trimming took off 4 bases at V and 8 bases at J, with 12 bases between the two ends. The CDR3 protein is CASSVGGGEKLFF. The CDR3 DNA is TGCGCCAGCAGCGTCGGAGGCGGGGAAAAACTGTTTTTT.

This clone has only one observation. The chain is built from TRBV19 and TRBJ1-5, with D maybe TRBD1 (6 bases). V lost 5 bases and J lost 5, with 13 bases in between. Germline CDR1 LNHDA, CDR2 SQIVND (reference sequence). The CDR3 sequence is 14 residues long. CDR3 region: CASSRGQPYQPQHF. As DNA, the CDR3 is TGTGCCAGTAGTCGCGGACAGCCCTATCAGCCCCAGCATTTT.

V gene TRBV30 combines with J gene TRBJ1-5, with 7 bases identical to TRBD1. This CDR3 has 15 residues. CDR1 is GTSNPN, CDR2 SVGIG, per germline (reference sequence). J was trimmed by 3 bases and V by 2 bases; bases with no gene match: 7. The CDR3 sequence is CAWSTGTDINQPQHF. The CDR3 DNA reads as TGTGCCTGGAGTACCGGGACAGATATCAATCAGCCCCAGCATTTT. The variable domain in full, completed from reference TRBV30 and TRBJ1-5, reads SQTIHQWPATLVQPVGSPLSLECTVEGTSNPNLYWYRQAAGRGLQLLFYSVGIGQISSEVPQNLSASRPQDRQFILSSKKLLLSDSGFYLCAWSTGTDINQPQHFGDGTRLSIL.

The V and J genes are TRBV2 and TRBJ2-7; no clear D. CDR1 SNHLY and CDR2 FYNNEI come from the germline V gene. Trimming left V 5 bases short and J 7 bases short, with 6 bases between. The CDR3 runs 10 residues. The CDR3 spells CASSTLEQYF. CDR3 nucleotide sequence: TGTGCCAGCAGTACACTTGAGCAGTACTTC. The complete variable domain, with remaining parts taken from reference TRBV2 and TRBJ2-7, reads EPEVTQTPSHQVTQMGQEVILRCVPISNHLYFYWYRQILGQKVEFLVSFYNNEISEKSEIFDDQFSVERPDGSNFTLKIRSTKLEDSAMYFCASSTLEQYFGPGTRLTVT.